The 27 T cell receptor beta chains given below trace back to one sample, sequenced in a study of cytomegalovirus exposure and HLA in healthy donors (dated by TCRdb to 2016 to 2017). Libraries came from the immunoSEQ multiplex PCR assay. For the multiplex PCR, a mixture combining 60 forward primers for TCR Vbeta segments and 13 reverse primers for TCR Jbeta segments was used. What TCRdb holds here is the immuneACCESS table cut down to in-frame rearrangements. Part of the clones is not present; checked against another copy, under half of the missing clones reflect an unresolved V gene, and the others are unexplained. This sample has just over 200,000 clones in its table, and 65% to 80% of those were observed once. The ten largest make up about 1.8% of the sample. What was sequenced was PBMCs. These receptors all stem from a man aged 50-59 years in good health and CMV-seronegative.

The gene calls are TRBV9 and TRBJ2-3; weak D call: TRBD1 (5 bases). The CDR3 length is 13 residues. The ends were cut back, 0 bases at V and 7 bases at J, with 9 bases in the middle. The germline V gene encodes CDR1 SGDLS and CDR2 YYNGEE. The DNA for the CDR3 is TGTGCCAGCAGCGTAGAGGGGTTGTATACGCAGTATTTT. Translating gives CASSVEGLYTQYF.

V and J are TRBV19 and TRBJ2-7; possibly TRBD2 for D (6 bases). CDR3 size: 15 residues. Per the germline V gene, CDR1 is LNHDA and CDR2 is SQIVND (reference sequence). Between the trimmed V and J ends, which lost 4 bases and 9 bases, there was a span of 22 bases. The CDR3 sequence: CASSTERDSLRRQYF. In DNA form, the CDR3 reads TGTGCCAGTAGTACGGAGAGGGACTCCCTCAGACGGCAGTACTTC.

J is TRBJ1-1 and V is TRBV2; 7 bases are shared with TRBD1. The germline V gene encodes CDR1 SNHLY and CDR2 FYNNEI. This CDR3 contains 16 residues. Trimming at V came to 0 bases and at J to 3 bases, leaving 7 bases not matched to a gene. CDR3 amino acids: CASSEARVRGDTEAFF. The CDR3 DNA is TGTGCCAGCAGTGAAGCGAGAGTCAGGGGGGACACTGAAGCTTTCTTT. Full variable domain (remainder filled in from reference TRBV2 and TRBJ1-1): EPEVTQTPSHQVTQMGQEVILRCVPISNHLYFYWYRQILGQKVEFLVSFYNNEISEKSEIFDDQFSVERPDGSNFTLKIRSTKLEDSAMYFCASSEARVRGDTEAFFGQGTRLTVV.

This clone was counted between two and nine times. This sequence joins TRBV6-1 and TRBJ2-5; 9 nucleotides match TRBD1. With V trimmed by 1 base and J by 4 bases, 13 bases remained unmatched. CDR1 and CDR2 (germline): MNHNS, SASEGT. The CDR3 has 18 amino acids. The chain's CDR3 is CASSEGGTGHMGRETQYF. CDR3 sequence (DNA): TGTGCCAGCAGTGAAGGGGGGACAGGGCATATGGGCCGAGAGACCCAGTACTTC.

The chain is built from TRBV5-1 and TRBJ2-2; 8 nucleotides match TRBD2. Germline assignment: CDR1 SGHRS and CDR2 YFSETQ. This CDR3 region has 15 residues. The ends lost 7 bases at V and 2 bases at J; junction bases unmatched: 7. CDR3 DNA: TGCGCCAGCCTGTCCGGGAGGGGAAACACCGGGGAGCTGTTTTTT. Protein: CASLSGRGNTGELFF.

The rearrangement uses TRBV7-2 and TRBJ2-7; 10 positions match TRBD1. Germline V gene sequence: CDR1 SGHTA, CDR2 FQGNSA. The CDR3 spans 15 residues. After removal of 3 bases from V and 6 bases from J, the junction contained 8 bases not matched to a gene. The CDR3 DNA follows: TGTGCCAGCAGCTTCGTGACAGGGGGCTCGGGCGAGCAGTACTTC. Its translation is CASSFVTGGSGEQYF.

In nucleotides, the CDR3 is TGTGCCAGCAGCCAAGCTCGGACTGGTACGCAGTATTTT. This translates into CASSQARTGTQYF. The V and J genes are TRBV14 and TRBJ2-3; D perhaps matches TRBD2 (5 bases). The germline CDR1 and CDR2 sequences are SGHDN and FVKESK. V was clipped by 1 base and J by 8 bases, with 10 bases between them. This CDR3 contains 13 residues.

This clone was counted once. The gene calls are TRBV4-1 and TRBJ2-1; TRBD1 matches 8 bases. The CDR3 consists of 13 residues. The V gene end was trimmed by 6 bases and the J gene end by 7 bases; junction bases not matched to a gene: 5. CDR1 is MGHRA and CDR2 is YSYEKL in the germline V gene. The CDR3 sequence: CASRTTGANEQFF. DNA for the CDR3: TGCGCCAGCAGAACGACAGGGGCTAATGAGCAGTTCTTC.

The J gene is TRBJ1-1, the V gene TRBV6-1, with D perhaps matching TRBD1 (5 bases). The germline gives CDR1 MNHNS, CDR2 SASEGT. This CDR3 is 15 amino acids long. Trimming left V 3 bases short and J 0 bases short, with 11 bases between. CDR3 amino acids: CASSDRQPVNTEAFF. Written as DNA, the CDR3 is TGTGCCAGCAGTGACCGACAGCCTGTGAACACTGAAGCTTTCTTT.

The rearrangement links TRBV9 to TRBJ2-1, with 10 bases matching TRBD1. Germline V gene sequence: CDR1 SGDLS, CDR2 YYNGEE. V gave up 3 bases and J gave up 0 bases; unmatched junction bases: 3. The CDR3 length is 16 residues. As DNA, the CDR3 is TGTGCCAGCAGCGGGGGGACAGGGGCCTCCTACAATGAGCAGTTCTTC. Its translation is CASSGGTGASYNEQFF.

V gene TRBV30 combines with J gene TRBJ1-1; 8 nucleotides agree with TRBD1. The CDR3 contains 14 residues. Germline V lookup: CDR1 GTSNPN, CDR2 SVGIG (reference sequence). The J segment lost 6 bases and the V segment lost 0 bases, leaving 6 bases of the junction unmatched. The CDR3 loop reads CAWSVKGDRPEAFF. In nucleotides, the CDR3 is TGTGCCTGGAGTGTAAAGGGGGACAGGCCTGAAGCTTTCTTT.

The rearrangement links TRBV7-6 to TRBJ1-2; 9 bases are a match to TRBD1. Germline V lookup: CDR1 SGHVS, CDR2 FNYEAQ. V lost 8 bases, J lost 4 bases, and 11 bases stayed unmatched. This CDR3 has 15 amino acids. The CDR3 region is CASGNAGQGSYGYTF. Here the CDR3 DNA reads TGTGCCAGCGGCAACGCGGGACAGGGATCCTATGGCTACACCTTC.

Here the CDR3 DNA reads TGCAGCGTTGAGATCACCAACCGGGGAGGGAGGTTTGAGCAGTTCTTC. It specifies CSVEITNRGGRFEQFF. The chain links TRBV29-1 to TRBJ2-1; TRBD2 matches 7 bases. The trim removed 3 bases at V and 9 bases at J, leaving 17 bases unmatched. The CDR3 runs to 16 residues. Germline V gene sequence: CDR1 SQVTM, CDR2 ANQGSEA.

The table lists this clone with a few counts. The CDR3 nucleotides read TGTGCCAGCAGCCCTACCGCCGGGACGGGGGGTGAAAAACTGTTTTTT. Its protein product is CASSPTAGTGGEKLFF. The chain couples TRBV7-2 to TRBJ1-4, with a weak D call TRBD1 (5 bases). Germline lookup yields CDR1 SGHTA and CDR2 FQGNSA. CDR3 length: 16 amino acids. V was trimmed by 5 bases and J by 7 bases, leaving 20 bases between them.

The chain is built from TRBV6-5 and TRBJ2-3; the D gene is possibly TRBD2 (5 bases). From germline, CDR1 is MNHEY and CDR2 SVGAGI. V gave up 7 bases and J gave up 0 bases, with 14 bases separating them. The CDR3 length is 15 residues. The CDR3 region has the DNA TGTGCCAGCAAGCGCGGGCGAACTAGCACAGATACGCAGTATTTT. Amino acids: CASKRGRTSTDTQYF.

The gene calls are TRBV28 and TRBJ2-7; 8 nucleotides align to TRBD2. Germline V CDR1 and CDR2: MDHEN, SYDVKM. V trimming: 3 bases; J trimming: 5 bases; junction bases outside the gene matches: 12. The length of the CDR3 is 16 residues. The CDR3 sequence is CASSLIGGRRPHEQYF. The CDR3 DNA reads as TGTGCCAGCAGTTTGATCGGCGGGAGGCGACCACACGAGCAGTACTTC.

This clone has a handful of counts. This chain connects TRBV5-5 to TRBJ1-5, with unresolved D. The length of the CDR3 is 16 residues. V shed 0 bases and J shed 0 bases, with 10 bases lying between them. The germline gives CDR1 SGHKS, CDR2 YYEKEE (reference sequence). The CDR3 coding sequence is TGTGCCAGCAGCTTGGAGCCAGGCTATAGCAATCAGCCCCAGCATTTT. This sequence encodes CASSLEPGYSNQPQHF. The full variable domain, in which reference TRBV5-5 and TRBJ1-5 provide the parts outside the CDR3, is DAGVTQSPTHLIKTRGQQVTLRCSPISGHKSVSWYQQVLGQGPQFIFQYYEKEERGRGNFPDRFSARQFPNYSSELNVNALLLGDSALYLCASSLEPGYSNQPQHFGDGTRLSIL.

This clone was recorded a few times. This chain connects TRBV7-8 to TRBJ1-4, with 9 positions matching TRBD1. Germline-derived CDR1 and CDR2 are SGHVS and FQNEAQ. This CDR3 region has 15 residues. Losses at the gene ends were 4 bases for V and 10 bases for J; bases not matched to a gene: 10. CDR3 nucleotide sequence: TGTGCCAGCAGCTCGCGGACAGGGGATTTAGCAAAACTGTTTTTT. The encoded protein is CASSSRTGDLAKLFF.

The chain joins TRBV2 to TRBJ2-1; TRBD2 might be the D (6 bases). The CDR3 totals 15 residues. V shed 7 bases and J shed 4 bases, with 17 bases lying between them. CDR1 and CDR2 (germline): SNHLY, FYNNEI. This CDR3 reads CASINQGLLYNEQFF. DNA of the CDR3: TGTGCCAGCATTAATCAGGGACTTTTATACAATGAGCAGTTCTTC. Based on the CDR3 plus reference TRBV2 and TRBJ2-1, the full variable domain is EPEVTQTPSHQVTQMGQEVILRCVPISNHLYFYWYRQILGQKVEFLVSFYNNEISEKSEIFDDQFSVERPDGSNFTLKIRSTKLEDSAMYFCASINQGLLYNEQFFGPGTRLTVL.

The rearrangement uses TRBV30 and TRBJ2-3, with D possibly matching TRBD2 (6 bases). Trimming left V 7 bases short and J 8 bases short, with 16 bases between. This CDR3 contains 12 residues. Germline CDR1 is GTSNPN and CDR2 is SVGIG (reference sequence). CDR3 DNA sequence: TGTGCCTTCCGGGAGAGCTCGGGTACGCAGTATTTT. Protein sequence: CAFRESSGTQYF.

The chain carries TRBV7-8 and TRBJ2-3, with TRBD2 identical over 7 bases. The CDR3 spans 14 residues. V trimming: 5 bases; J trimming: 6 bases; junction bases outside the gene matches: 8. Germline V gene data show CDR1 as SGHVS and CDR2 as FQNEAQ. The CDR3 region is CASSPGGRHDTQYF. The CDR3 DNA sequence: TGTGCCAGCAGCCCCGGGGGGAGGCACGATACGCAGTATTTT.

The chain joins TRBV30 to TRBJ2-5, with TRBD1 matching 7 bases. The DNA matches TRBJ2-7 better at its end, which makes the J call doubtful. Germline lookup yields CDR1 GTSNPN and CDR2 SVGIG (reference sequence). CDR3 size: 16 residues. CDR3 sequence: CAWSGPRTGDRHEQYF. DNA of the CDR3: TGTGCCTGGAGTGGGCCACGGACAGGAGACCGGCACGAGCAGTACTTC.

The genes are TRBV30 and TRBJ2-7; 9 bases map to TRBD1. The V segment lost 8 bases and the J segment 6 bases; nucleotides outside the gene matches: 23. The CDR3 is 17 amino acids. Germline V gene data show CDR1 as GTSNPN and CDR2 as SVGIG (reference sequence). CDR3 DNA sequence: TGTGCCGGAGGCGGGACAGGGCAAGGAGGGAAGTCGCGCGAGCAGTACTTC. This encodes CAGGGTGQGGKSREQYF.

The V gene is TRBV5-1, the J gene TRBJ2-5; 10 positions agree with TRBD2. V lost 0 bases, J lost 5 bases, and 7 bases stayed unmatched. The germline CDR1 and CDR2 sequences are SGHRS and YFSETQ. This CDR3 comprises 16 residues. CDR3 amino acids: CASSLGVAGGRETQYF. CDR3 coding DNA: TGCGCCAGCAGCTTGGGGGTAGCGGGAGGTCGTGAGACCCAGTACTTC.

This chain joins TRBV5-6 and TRBJ2-7, with D uncertain. V lost 1 base, J lost 3 bases, and 8 bases lay in between. Germline values: CDR1 SGHDT, CDR2 YYEEEE. The CDR3 is 13 amino acids. CDR3 nucleotide sequence: TGTGCCAGCAGCTTGATCGGTTTCTACGAGCAGTACTTC. Protein product: CASSLIGFYEQYF. Full variable domain (rest looked up from reference TRBV5-6 and TRBJ2-7): DAGVTQSPTHLIKTRGQQVTLRCSPKSGHDTVSWYQQALGQGPQFIFQYYEEEERQRGNFPDRFSGHQFPNYSSELNVNALLLGDSALYLCASSLIGFYEQYFGPGTRLTVT.

This clone was seen only a few times. Here the CDR3 reads CATSGRTDSRAFTYEQYF. As DNA, the CDR3 is TGTGCCACCAGCGGACGGACAGATTCGAGGGCCTTTACCTACGAGCAGTACTTC. The chain has TRBV15 and TRBJ2-7; D is perhaps TRBD1 (6 bases). This CDR3 has 18 residues. With 5 bases removed from V and 2 bases from J, the gap between germline ends came to 25 bases. The V gene's germline CDR1 is LNHNV and CDR2 YYDKDF (reference sequence).

The chain combines TRBV19 with TRBJ2-6; D is unclear. The CDR3 is 15 residues long. Trimming pared 5 bases from V and 1 base from J, leaving 9 bases between. Germline values: CDR1 LNHDA, CDR2 SQIVND (reference sequence). The CDR3 nucleotides read TGTGCCAGTAGTCCCCTGAGTTCTGGGGCCAACGTCCTGACTTTC. Protein sequence: CASSPLSSGANVLTF.